The rows below give T cell receptor beta chains drawn from one sample of a study of blood T cell repertoires in COVID-19. TCRdb's table, derived via immunoSEQ multiplex PCR, lists solely in-frame clones and lacks some. The data contain under 80,000 clones, roughly four fifths of them singletons. Sequencing was done on a sample of peripheral blood. Receptors originate from a man between 45 and 60 years old with acute or convalescent COVID-19. CDR3s include the opening cysteine and the closing phenylalanine or tryptophan. The order of the fields is J gene, D gene, V gene, clone size, CDR3 protein, CDR3 DNA. D genes are given only for firm matches. Size is omitted from some rows. Given values are once, few, many or a class for expanded clones.

j_gene: TRBJ1-2
d_gene: TRBD1
v_gene: TRBV29-1
abundance: NA
CDR3aa: CSVVLTGDYGYTF
CDR3nt: TGCAGCGTTGTGCTGACAGGGGACTATGGCTACACCTTC

j_gene: TRBJ2-1
d_gene: TRBD1
v_gene: TRBV6-2/TRBV6-3
abundance: NA
CDR3aa: CASSPDRDGYNEQFF
CDR3nt: TGTGCCAGCAGTCCCGACAGGGATGGGTACAATGAGCAGTTCTTC

j_gene: TRBJ2-7
d_gene: NA
v_gene: TRBV11-3
abundance: few
CDR3aa: CASSLGGGSQYF
CDR3nt: TGTGCCAGCAGCCTAGGAGGGGGTTCGCAGTACTTC

j_gene: TRBJ2-2
d_gene: TRBD1
v_gene: TRBV5-1
abundance: once
CDR3aa: CASSLGDRGAGELFF
CDR3nt: TGCGCCAGCAGCTTGGGTGACAGGGGCGCCGGGGAGCTGTTTTTT

j_gene: TRBJ2-7
d_gene: NA
v_gene: TRBV6-5
abundance: NA
CDR3aa: CASSYSIRDEQYF
CDR3nt: TGTGCCAGCAGTTACTCGATCCGGGACGAGCAGTACTTC

j_gene: TRBJ2-7
d_gene: TRBD2
v_gene: TRBV10-3
abundance: NA
CDR3aa: CAISVLSGGRNPYEQYF
CDR3nt: TGTGCCATCAGCGTCCTTTCAGGCGGGAGAAATCCCTACGAGCAGTACTTC

j_gene: TRBJ2-2
d_gene: TRBD2
v_gene: TRBV3-1/TRBV3-2
abundance: few
CDR3aa: CASSQDPPSSGGSTGELFF
CDR3nt: TGTGCCAGCAGCCAAGATCCCCCCTCTAGCGGGGGATCCACCGGGGAGCTGTTTTTT

j_gene: TRBJ1-4
d_gene: TRBD1
v_gene: TRBV18
abundance: few
CDR3aa: CASSTTPGQGYEKLFF
CDR3nt: TGTGCCAGCTCAACGACCCCGGGACAGGGATATGAAAAACTGTTTTTT

j_gene: TRBJ2-2
d_gene: NA
v_gene: TRBV7-6
abundance: NA
CDR3aa: CASSTRLGGMNTGELFF
CDR3nt: TGTGCCAGCAGCACCCGGCTGGGCGGGATGAACACCGGGGAGCTGTTTTTT

j_gene: TRBJ1-1
d_gene: TRBD1
v_gene: TRBV7-9
abundance: NA
CDR3aa: CASSLPGTGGMNTEAFF
CDR3nt: TGTGCCAGCAGCTTACCCGGGACAGGGGGGATGAACACTGAAGCTTTCTTT

j_gene: TRBJ1-6
d_gene: TRBD1
v_gene: TRBV7-8
abundance: NA
CDR3aa: CASSSLTGGRGGWSPLHF
CDR3nt: TGTGCCAGCAGCTCCCTGACAGGGGGCAGGGGTGGATGGTCACCCCTCCACTTT

j_gene: TRBJ2-6
d_gene: NA
v_gene: TRBV19
abundance: NA
CDR3aa: CASTTTGTGFLGANVLTF
CDR3nt: TGTGCCAGTACCACCACCGGGACTGGATTTTTGGGGGCCAACGTCCTGACTTTC

j_gene: TRBJ1-5
d_gene: TRBD1
v_gene: TRBV5-1
abundance: NA
CDR3aa: CASSPDRGSNQPQHF
CDR3nt: TGCGCCAGCAGCCCGGACAGGGGAAGCAATCAGCCCCAGCATTTT

j_gene: TRBJ1-4
d_gene: NA
v_gene: TRBV9
abundance: NA
CDR3aa: CASSAGQSNEKLFF
CDR3nt: TGTGCCAGCAGCGCAGGACAGTCTAATGAAAAACTGTTTTTT

j_gene: TRBJ1-1
d_gene: NA
v_gene: TRBV7-3
abundance: NA
CDR3aa: CASATGLGTEAFF
CDR3nt: TGTGCCAGCGCAACGGGTCTGGGCACTGAAGCTTTCTTT

j_gene: TRBJ1-1
d_gene: TRBD1
v_gene: TRBV10-3
abundance: NA
CDR3aa: CATSSGTALISGTEAFF
CDR3nt: TGTGCCACCTCCTCTGGGACAGCCCTTATCTCGGGCACTGAAGCTTTCTTT

j_gene: TRBJ1-1
d_gene: NA
v_gene: TRBV7-6
abundance: NA
CDR3aa: CASSLQENTEAFF
CDR3nt: TGTGCCAGCAGCTTACAGGAGAACACTGAAGCTTTCTTT

j_gene: TRBJ1-3
d_gene: TRBD1
v_gene: TRBV15
abundance: NA
CDR3aa: CATSRTGGAGNTIYF
CDR3nt: TGTGCCACCAGCAGGACAGGGGGCGCGGGAAACACCATATATTTT

j_gene: TRBJ1-3
d_gene: NA
v_gene: TRBV21-1
abundance: NA
CDR3aa: CASSASGNRESSGNTIYF
CDR3nt: TGTGCCAGCAGCGCCAGCGGGAACCGGGAAAGCTCTGGAAACACCATATATTTT

j_gene: TRBJ1-2
d_gene: TRBD1
v_gene: TRBV19
abundance: once
CDR3aa: CASGTGDGYTF
CDR3nt: TGTGCCAGCGGGACAGGGGACGGCTACACCTTC

j_gene: TRBJ1-2
d_gene: TRBD1
v_gene: TRBV3-1/TRBV3-2
abundance: few
CDR3aa: CASSQQGGAGSGYTF
CDR3nt: TGTGCCAGCAGCCAACAAGGGGGCGCAGGTTCCGGCTACACCTTC

j_gene: TRBJ1-1
d_gene: NA
v_gene: TRBV5-6
abundance: NA
CDR3aa: CASSPSSGTEAFF
CDR3nt: TGTGCCAGCAGCCCATCTTCCGGGACTGAAGCTTTCTTT

j_gene: TRBJ2-2
d_gene: TRBD2
v_gene: TRBV28
abundance: NA
CDR3aa: CASSPGGVEFF
CDR3nt: TGTGCCAGCAGCCCCGGGGGGGTCGAGTTTTTT

j_gene: TRBJ2-6
d_gene: TRBD1
v_gene: TRBV10-3
abundance: once
CDR3aa: CAISEGQGASGANVLTF
CDR3nt: TGTGCCATCAGTGAGGGACAGGGGGCGTCTGGGGCCAACGTCCTGACTTTC

j_gene: TRBJ2-7
d_gene: TRBD2
v_gene: TRBV27
abundance: NA
CDR3aa: CASSRGLAGLGYEQYF
CDR3nt: TGTGCCAGCAGTAGGGGACTAGCGGGATTGGGCTACGAGCAGTACTTC

j_gene: TRBJ1-5
d_gene: TRBD1
v_gene: TRBV29-1
abundance: NA
CDR3aa: CSVAGTGDRNQPQHF
CDR3nt: TGCAGCGTGGCGGGGACAGGGGATCGCAATCAGCCCCAGCATTTT

j_gene: TRBJ1-5
d_gene: TRBD1
v_gene: TRBV6-6
abundance: NA
CDR3aa: CASSLHDRGDQPQHF
CDR3nt: TGTGCCAGCAGCCTTCACGACAGGGGAGATCAGCCCCAGCATTTT

j_gene: TRBJ1-2
d_gene: NA
v_gene: TRBV20-1
abundance: NA
CDR3aa: CSAPGLYGYTF
CDR3nt: TGCAGTGCTCCAGGGCTATATGGCTACACCTTC

j_gene: TRBJ2-7
d_gene: NA
v_gene: TRBV5-4
abundance: NA
CDR3aa: CASSWGDRTYEQYF
CDR3nt: TGTGCCAGCAGCTGGGGGGACAGAACATACGAGCAGTACTTC

j_gene: TRBJ1-1
d_gene: NA
v_gene: TRBV18
abundance: few
CDR3aa: CASSLQNTEAFF
CDR3nt: TGTGCCAGCTCACTTCAAAACACTGAAGCTTTCTTT

j_gene: TRBJ1-1
d_gene: NA
v_gene: TRBV6-5
abundance: NA
CDR3aa: CASSYSYEKSTEAFF
CDR3nt: TGTGCCAGCAGTTACTCGTACGAAAAGAGTACTGAAGCTTTCTTT

j_gene: TRBJ1-4
d_gene: NA
v_gene: TRBV28
abundance: NA
CDR3aa: CASSLSQAYEKLFF
CDR3nt: TGTGCCAGCAGTTTGAGTCAGGCCTATGAAAAACTGTTTTTT

j_gene: TRBJ1-5
d_gene: TRBD1
v_gene: TRBV5-1
abundance: NA
CDR3aa: CASSPGTGGEPQHF
CDR3nt: TGCGCCAGCAGCCCCGGGACAGGCGGGGAGCCCCAGCATTTT

j_gene: TRBJ1-2
d_gene: NA
v_gene: TRBV27
abundance: once
CDR3aa: CASRSGYGYTF
CDR3nt: TGTGCCAGCAGGTCGGGTTATGGCTACACCTTC

j_gene: TRBJ1-2
d_gene: NA
v_gene: TRBV5-4
abundance: NA
CDR3aa: CASRGGGAVANYGYTF
CDR3nt: TGTGCCAGCAGGGGTGGTGGGGCAGTAGCTAACTATGGCTACACCTTC

j_gene: TRBJ1-1
d_gene: NA
v_gene: TRBV28
abundance: NA
CDR3aa: CASSLTGDTEAFF
CDR3nt: TGTGCCAGCAGTTTAACGGGGGACACTGAAGCTTTCTTT

j_gene: TRBJ2-2
d_gene: NA
v_gene: TRBV15
abundance: NA
CDR3aa: CATSKGYDTGELFF
CDR3nt: TGTGCCACCAGCAAGGGGTATGACACCGGGGAGCTGTTTTTT

j_gene: TRBJ2-3
d_gene: NA
v_gene: TRBV2
abundance: NA
CDR3aa: CASAEGLSTDTQYF
CDR3nt: TGTGCCAGCGCAGAGGGACTCAGCACAGATACGCAGTATTTT

j_gene: TRBJ1-2
d_gene: NA
v_gene: TRBV6-5
abundance: NA
CDR3aa: CASSRTQGGYTF
CDR3nt: TGTGCCAGCAGCCGTACTCAGGGTGGCTACACCTTC

j_gene: TRBJ1-6
d_gene: NA
v_gene: TRBV7-9
abundance: NA
CDR3aa: CASSLRQGYNSPLHF
CDR3nt: TGTGCCAGCAGCTTACGGCAGGGTTATAATTCACCCCTCCACTTT

j_gene: TRBJ2-2
d_gene: TRBD2
v_gene: TRBV27
abundance: NA
CDR3aa: CASLTLSGYFANTGELFF
CDR3nt: TGTGCCAGCCTCACCCTTAGCGGGTATTTCGCGAACACCGGGGAGCTGTTTTTT

j_gene: TRBJ2-6
d_gene: NA
v_gene: TRBV28
abundance: once
CDR3aa: CASSPTAPVGGANVLTF
CDR3nt: TGTGCCAGCAGTCCGACAGCTCCGGTCGGCGGGGCCAACGTCCTGACTTTC

j_gene: TRBJ1-6
d_gene: NA
v_gene: TRBV6-5
abundance: NA
CDR3aa: CASSVLGGDSPLHF
CDR3nt: TGTGCCAGCAGCGTCTTGGGGGGGGATTCACCCCTCCACTTT

j_gene: TRBJ2-3
d_gene: TRBD2
v_gene: TRBV27
abundance: NA
CDR3aa: CASSLSAGADTQYF
CDR3nt: TGTGCCAGCAGTTTATCGGCGGGGGCAGATACGCAGTATTTT

j_gene: TRBJ2-7
d_gene: NA
v_gene: TRBV27
abundance: NA
CDR3aa: CASSALRGAYYEQYF
CDR3nt: TGTGCCAGCAGTGCATTACGGGGGGCTTACTACGAGCAGTACTTC

j_gene: TRBJ1-4
d_gene: NA
v_gene: TRBV6-2/TRBV6-3
abundance: NA
CDR3aa: CASSYSILAEKLFF
CDR3nt: TGTGCCAGCAGTTACTCGATTTTGGCAGAAAAACTGTTTTTT

j_gene: TRBJ1-6
d_gene: NA
v_gene: TRBV7-9
abundance: NA
CDR3aa: CASSTQPYNSPLHF
CDR3nt: TGTGCCAGCAGTACACAGCCCTATAATTCACCCCTCCACTTT

j_gene: TRBJ1-5
d_gene: NA
v_gene: TRBV29-1
abundance: NA
CDR3aa: CSVATGTTNQPQHF
CDR3nt: TGCAGCGTTGCGACGGGAACTACCAATCAGCCCCAGCATTTT

j_gene: TRBJ1-6
d_gene: TRBD1
v_gene: TRBV6-5
abundance: NA
CDR3aa: CASSYSRGQLNSPLHF
CDR3nt: TGTGCCAGCAGTTACTCTAGGGGGCAGTTGAATTCACCCCTCCACTTT

j_gene: TRBJ2-2
d_gene: NA
v_gene: TRBV12-3/TRBV12-4
abundance: NA
CDR3aa: CASRGTGELFF
CDR3nt: TGTGCCAGCCGCGGGACCGGGGAGCTGTTTTTT